This entry features one T cell receptor (beta chain) sequence. Its antigen is still unknown. Reverse transcribing all isolated RNA meant expressed TCRB transcripts were sequenced. Reads from naive, central memory and regulatory T cell samples averaged around 3.5 million. Repertoires were generated with immunoSEQ multiplex PCR, while TCRdb's copy carries only in-frame clones and drops some. The sample has around 650,000 clones, under 15% seen once. The source of the sample is a study of beta chain features in type 1 diabetes. The wider study: Healthy donors and patients showed comparable age, gender and cell yields.

V gave up 3 bases and J gave up 7 bases; unmatched junction bases: 8. The germline CDR1 and CDR2 sequences are MNHEY and SVGAGI. This CDR3 is built from 16 residues. Notes on the study in general: Although PCR might favor shorter templates, it would do so equally in patients and controls. There was a possibility that cDNA sequencing over-represented cells with high TCR expression. Moderately but significantly shorter TCRB CDR3s were found in Type 1 diabetes patients in all four CD4+ subsets.

The chain links TRBV6-5 to TRBJ1-6; 8 bases fit TRBD1. The sequence came from a man aged 25 to 40 with type 1 diabetes. The sequenced material came from naive CD4+ T cells from blood. The CDR3 sequence is CASSYVNRGNNSPLHF. CDR3 DNA sequence: TGTGCCAGCAGTTATGTCAACAGGGGGAACAATTCACCCCTCCACTTT.